These 12 T cell receptor beta chains were sequenced from one sample in a study of cytomegalovirus exposure and HLA in healthy donors. Vbeta (60) and Jbeta (13) primers were used in the PCR. Profiling relied on immunoSEQ multiplex PCR, and the TCRdb table lists in-frame clones only, not all of them. The data contain 110,000 to 150,000 clones, roughly 79% of them seen just once; the ten biggest clones take up 1.7%. Sequencing was carried out using PBMCs. Receptors originate from a young woman in good health and CMV-seronegative.

CDR3 region: CASSYSGSAEQFF. For the CDR3, the DNA is TGTGCCAGCAGTTACTCAGGGAGCGCTGAGCAGTTCTTC. This sequence joins TRBV6-5 and TRBJ2-1, with TRBD2 as a possible D gene (5 bases). Trimming cost V 0 bases and J 9 bases, with 9 bases left between them. This CDR3 has 13 residues. From germline, CDR1 is MNHEY and CDR2 SVGAGI.

V and J are TRBV7-8 and TRBJ1-2; D unresolved. The CDR3 consists of 17 residues. The germline V gene has CDR1 SGHVS and CDR2 FQNEAQ. The ends were cut back, 5 bases at V and 2 bases at J, with 21 bases in the middle. In DNA, the CDR3 is TGTGCCAGCAGCCTTGATTGGGTGGAGGGAGTAAACTATGGCTACACCTTC. The encoded protein is CASSLDWVEGVNYGYTF.

This rearrangement joins TRBV30 to TRBJ1-1, with 7 bases that match TRBD1. The CDR3 sequence is 13 residues long. V lost 1 base, J lost 7 bases, and 6 bases stayed unmatched. From germline, CDR1 is GTSNPN and CDR2 SVGIG (reference sequence). The CDR3, as DNA: TGTGCCTGGAGTGGACAGGGTTTCGGTGAAGCTTTCTTT. It is translated as CAWSGQGFGEAFF.

This rearrangement joins TRBV6-5 to TRBJ1-2; D ambiguous. This CDR3 has 15 residues. The germline gives CDR1 MNHEY, CDR2 SVGAGI. V lost 0 bases and J 8 bases, leaving 16 bases between the germline ends. The chain's CDR3 is CASSYSRASKGGYTF. As DNA, the CDR3 is TGTGCCAGCAGTTACTCGAGGGCCAGCAAAGGCGGCTACACCTTC.

The genes are TRBV5-6 and TRBJ1-6; perhaps TRBD1 as D (6 bases). The CDR3 runs to 13 residues. Trimming took 3 bases from V and 16 from J, leaving 17 bases between them. Germline loops: CDR1 SGHDT, CDR2 YYEEEE. This CDR3 reads CASSSNYGQPLHF. CDR3 bases: TGTGCCAGCAGCTCCAACTACGGACAGCCTCTCCACTTT.

This clone was seen only once. The V call is TRBV11-2, the J call TRBJ1-6, with 7 bases fitting TRBD1. J lost 10 bases, V lost 0 bases, and 6 bases had no gene match. Germline loops: CDR1 SGHAT, CDR2 FQNNGV. The CDR3 contains 15 residues. For the CDR3, the DNA is TGTGCCAGCAGCTTAGATGGACAGGTATACTCACCCCTCCACTTT. It codes for CASSLDGQVYSPLHF.

The V call is TRBV7-6, the J call TRBJ1-1; 8 bases line up with TRBD1. This CDR3 is 16 amino acids long. V trimming: 4 bases; J trimming: 0 bases; junction bases outside the gene matches: 7. Germline-derived CDR1 and CDR2 are SGHVS and FNYEAQ. The CDR3 DNA reads TGTGCCAGCAGCTCCCTTGGACAGGGTTTGAACACTGAAGCTTTCTTT. Protein sequence: CASSSLGQGLNTEAFF. The full variable domain, its missing parts supplied by reference TRBV7-6 and TRBJ1-1, is GAGVSQSPRYKVTKRGQDVALRCDPISGHVSLYWYRQALGQGPEFLTYFNYEAQQDKSGLPNDRFSAERPEGSISTLTIQRTEQRDSAMYRCASSSLGQGLNTEAFFGQGTRLTVV.

The chain joins TRBV7-2 to TRBJ1-4, with 8 bases fitting TRBD1. V shed 5 bases, J shed 8 bases, and the junction held 7 bases outside the gene matches. CDR1 and CDR2 (germline): SGHTA, FQGNSA. CDR3 length: 14 residues. CDR3 sequence reads: CASSRDRGYEKLFF. Here the CDR3 DNA reads TGTGCCAGCAGCCGCGACAGGGGTTACGAAAAACTGTTTTTT. Full variable domain (outside the CDR3, taken from reference TRBV7-2 and TRBJ1-4): GAGVSQSPSNKVTEKGKDVELRCDPISGHTALYWYRQSLGQGLEFLIYFQGNSAPDKSGLPSDRFSAERTGGSVSTLTIQRTQQEDSAVYLCASSRDRGYEKLFFGSGTQLSVL.

The rearrangement links TRBV5-4 to TRBJ1-1; a weak D match, TRBD1 (6 bases). V was cut by 3 bases and J by 4 bases, with 10 bases left in between. The CDR3 is made up of 13 amino acids. Germline lookup yields CDR1 SGHNT and CDR2 YYREEE (reference sequence). CDR3 sequence: CASSSTGGTEAFF. CDR3 in DNA: TGTGCCAGCAGCTCGACAGGAGGCACTGAAGCTTTCTTT.

The chain combines TRBV13 with TRBJ2-7; tentative D call: TRBD1 (5 bases). Trimming removed 5 bases at V and 3 bases at J, with 17 bases between. The V gene's germline CDR1 is PRHDT and CDR2 FYEKMQ (reference sequence). This CDR3 has 15 residues. The CDR3 nucleotides read TGTGCCAGCAGCCGATACAATCAGGGAAGCTACGAGCAGTACTTC. It is translated as CASSRYNQGSYEQYF.

This chain links TRBV15 with TRBJ1-1, with TRBD1 as a possible D gene (5 bases). V shed 0 bases and J shed 3 bases, with 11 bases lying between them. CDR3 size: 15 residues. The V gene's germline CDR1 is LNHNV and CDR2 YYDKDF (reference sequence). The CDR3 DNA reads TGTGCCACCAGCAGAGATTTGGGGGGGGACACTGAAGCTTTCTTT. It encodes CATSRDLGGDTEAFF. Full variable domain (missing parts from reference TRBV15 and TRBJ1-1): DAMVIQNPRYQVTQFGKPVTLSCSQTLNHNVMYWYQQKSSQAPKLLFHYYDKDFNNEADTPDNFQSRRPNTSFCFLDIRSPGLGDTAMYLCATSRDLGGDTEAFFGQGTRLTVV.

For the CDR3, the DNA is TGTGCCAGCAGTTACGGGCAATTTGCTGAAGGCGAAAAACTGTTTTTT. This gives the protein CASSYGQFAEGEKLFF. The chain has TRBV6-5 and TRBJ1-4; D gene uncertain. Germline V lookup: CDR1 MNHEY, CDR2 SVGAGI. V was pared by 2 bases and J by 8 bases, with 18 bases between. The CDR3 is 16 amino acids.